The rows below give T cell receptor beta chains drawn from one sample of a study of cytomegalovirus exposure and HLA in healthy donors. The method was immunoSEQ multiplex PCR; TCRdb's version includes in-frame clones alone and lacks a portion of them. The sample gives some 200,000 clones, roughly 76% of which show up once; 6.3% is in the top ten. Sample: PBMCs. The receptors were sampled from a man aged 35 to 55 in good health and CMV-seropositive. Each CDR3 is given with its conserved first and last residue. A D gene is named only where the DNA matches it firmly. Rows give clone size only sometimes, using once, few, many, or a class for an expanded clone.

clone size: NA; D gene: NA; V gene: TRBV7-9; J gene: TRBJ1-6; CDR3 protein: CASSPRLIRDKLDNSPLHF; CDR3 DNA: TGTGCCAGCAGTCCACGACTGATCCGGGACAAACTGGATAATTCACCCCTCCACTTT
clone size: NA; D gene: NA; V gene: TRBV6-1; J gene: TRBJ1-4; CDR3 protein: CASSATTTPWLVNEKLFF; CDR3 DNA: TGTGCCAGCAGTGCTACGACTACCCCATGGTTAGTTAATGAAAAACTGTTTTTT
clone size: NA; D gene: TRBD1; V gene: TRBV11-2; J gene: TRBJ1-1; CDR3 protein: CASSLGTGATTEAFF; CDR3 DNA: TGTGCCAGCAGCTTAGGGACAGGAGCCACCACTGAAGCTTTCTTT
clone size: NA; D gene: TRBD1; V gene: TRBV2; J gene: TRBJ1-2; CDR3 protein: CASTVPGQSYGYTF; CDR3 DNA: TGTGCCAGCACCGTACCGGGACAGTCATATGGCTACACCTTC
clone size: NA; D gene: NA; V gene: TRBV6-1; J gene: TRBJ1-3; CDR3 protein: CASSAGSENTIYF; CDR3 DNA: TGTGCCAGCAGTGCAGGGTCTGAAAACACCATATATTTT
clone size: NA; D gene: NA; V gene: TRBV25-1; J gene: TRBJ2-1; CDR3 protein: CASSWGLQQFF; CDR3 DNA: TGTGCCAGCAGTTGGGGGCTACAGCAGTTCTTC
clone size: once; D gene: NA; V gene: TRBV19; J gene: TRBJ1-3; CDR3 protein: CASSIPPGHSGNTIYF; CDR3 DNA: TGTGCCAGTAGTATTCCCCCAGGGCACTCTGGAAACACCATATATTTT
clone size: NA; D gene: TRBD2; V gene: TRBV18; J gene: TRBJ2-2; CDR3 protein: CASSLSGLAGVSTTGELFF; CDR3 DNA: TGTGCCAGCTCACTCTCCGGACTAGCGGGGGTGTCAACTACCGGGGAGCTGTTTTTT
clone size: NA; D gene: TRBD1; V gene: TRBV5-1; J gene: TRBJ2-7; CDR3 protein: CASSPWDSSDEQYF; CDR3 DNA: TGCGCCAGCAGCCCTTGGGACAGTTCAGACGAGCAGTACTTC
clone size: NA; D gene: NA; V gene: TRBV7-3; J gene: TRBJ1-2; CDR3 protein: CASSLSGGLYGYTF; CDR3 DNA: TGTGCCAGCAGCTTAAGCGGGGGCCTCTATGGCTACACCTTC
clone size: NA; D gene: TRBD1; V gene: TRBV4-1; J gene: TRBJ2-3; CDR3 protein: CASSQEGPGQTRTDTQYF; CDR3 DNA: TGCGCCAGCAGCCAAGAAGGCCCGGGACAGACCCGCACAGATACGCAGTATTTT
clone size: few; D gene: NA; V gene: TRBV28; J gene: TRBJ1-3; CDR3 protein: CASSLTTSGNTIYF; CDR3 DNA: TGTGCCAGCAGTTTGACTACTTCCGGAAACACCATATATTTT
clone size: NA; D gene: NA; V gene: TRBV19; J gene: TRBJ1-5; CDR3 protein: CASSKLEANQPQHF; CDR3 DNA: TGTGCCAGTAGTAAATTGGAGGCCAATCAGCCCCAGCATTTT
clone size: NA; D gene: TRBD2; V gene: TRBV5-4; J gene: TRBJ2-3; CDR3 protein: CASSLAGGTSTDTQYF; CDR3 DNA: TGTGCCAGCAGCTTGGCCGGGGGGACTAGCACAGATACGCAGTATTTT
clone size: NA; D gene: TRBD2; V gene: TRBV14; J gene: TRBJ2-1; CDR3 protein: CASSQVGGVPNEQFF; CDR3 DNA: TGTGCCAGCAGCCAAGTGGGGGGGGTCCCCAATGAGCAGTTCTTC
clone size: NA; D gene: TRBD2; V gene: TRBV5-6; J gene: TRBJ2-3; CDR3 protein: CASSWATSGGFQTQYF; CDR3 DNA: TGTGCCAGCAGCTGGGCGACTAGCGGGGGGTTCCAAACGCAGTATTTT
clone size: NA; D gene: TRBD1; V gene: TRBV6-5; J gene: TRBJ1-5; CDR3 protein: CASSEGQGNQPQHF; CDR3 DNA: TGTGCCAGCAGTGAAGGACAGGGCAATCAGCCCCAGCATTTT
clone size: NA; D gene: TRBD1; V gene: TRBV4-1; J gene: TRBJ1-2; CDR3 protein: CASSPRDRAYGYTF; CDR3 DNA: TGCGCCAGCAGCCCGCGCGACAGGGCCTATGGCTACACCTTC
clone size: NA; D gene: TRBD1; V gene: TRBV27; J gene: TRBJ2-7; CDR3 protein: CASRRRDRIYEQYF; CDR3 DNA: TGTGCCAGCAGACGCCGGGACAGAATCTACGAGCAGTACTTC